One sample yielded the 8 T cell receptor beta chains listed below, sequenced in a study of identifying expanded T cells in peripheral blood. Assay used: immunoSEQ multiplex PCR; TCRdb lists only in-frame clones, some missing. This table holds roughly 96,000 clones, 88% found once. Sequenced material: blood. The receptors were sampled from a person aged 18-70 years in good health.

The sample holds one count of this clone. The chain combines TRBV7-3 with TRBJ1-1, with TRBD1 identical over 11 bases. The CDR3 totals 16 residues. The trim removed 2 bases at V and 5 bases at J, leaving 7 bases unmatched. Germline V gene lookup returns CDR1 SGHTA and CDR2 FQGTGA. The CDR3 DNA reads TGTGCCAGCAGCTTAGGCTCAGGGACAGGGGGTACTGAAGCTTTCTTT. Residues: CASSLGSGTGGTEAFF.

The chain couples TRBV25-1 to TRBJ2-7; the D gene is possibly TRBD1 (6 bases). Germline V gene data show CDR1 as MGHDK and CDR2 as SYGVNS. V lost 2 bases to trimming and J lost 0 bases, with 14 bases between them. This CDR3 has 16 amino acids. CDR3 in amino acids: CASSEDPGQSSYEQYF. CDR3 sequence (DNA): TGTGCCAGCAGTGAAGATCCAGGACAGAGCTCCTACGAGCAGTACTTC.

The DNA for the CDR3 is TGTGCCAGCAGCCCAGCGGGACGGGAGACCCAGTACTTC. Encoded protein: CASSPAGRETQYF. V is TRBV5-6 and J is TRBJ2-5; 7 bases are shared with TRBD2. After removal of 4 bases from V and 5 bases from J, the junction contained 5 bases not matched to a gene. Germline CDR1 and CDR2: SGHDT and YYEEEE. The CDR3 length is 13 residues.

This chain joins TRBV7-2 and TRBJ2-5; 10 bases are shared with TRBD2. The CDR3 loop spans 15 amino acids. V lost 1 base to trimming and J lost 4 bases; unmatched junction nucleotides: 3. Germline V gives CDR1 SGHTA, CDR2 FQGNSA. The CDR3 DNA is TGTGCCAGCAGCTTAGAAGCGGGGGGGCGAGAGACCCAGTACTTC. Translation: CASSLEAGGRETQYF.

Here the CDR3 reads CARKRGVVSGNTEAFF. The CDR3 DNA follows: TGTGCCAGGAAACGGGGGGTCGTAAGCGGAAACACTGAAGCTTTCTTT. This chain links TRBV2 with TRBJ1-1, with D possibly matching TRBD1 (5 bases). From germline, CDR1 is SNHLY and CDR2 FYNNEI. Trimming took 9 bases from V and 2 from J, leaving 22 bases between them. The CDR3 has 16 residues.

This clone appeared a single time. V gene TRBV7-9 combines with J gene TRBJ1-3; no reliable D call. Germline V CDR1 and CDR2: SEHNR, FQNEAQ (reference sequence). The CDR3 totals 15 residues. Deletions cut 2 bases from V and 5 bases from J, with 13 bases between. The CDR3 loop is CASSLLIDARNTIYF. DNA for the CDR3: TGTGCCAGCAGCTTATTGATAGATGCTCGAAACACCATATATTTT.

The rearrangement links TRBV28 to TRBJ2-3; no clear D. Germline lookup yields CDR1 MDHEN and CDR2 SYDVKM. There are 11 residues in the CDR3. V lost 7 bases and J 5 bases, leaving 7 bases between the germline ends. CDR3 nucleotides: TGTGCCAGCAAGGGTGGAGATACGCAGTATTTT. Residues: CASKGGDTQYF.

This clone was counted between two and nine times. The chain is built from TRBV5-5 and TRBJ1-1; 7 nucleotides match TRBD1. Germline CDR1 is SGHKS and CDR2 is YYEKEE (reference sequence). The CDR3 is 13 residues long. V shed 7 bases and J 10 bases; nucleotides not matched to a gene: 13. CDR3 DNA: TGTGCCAGCTGGGTGAGGGACAGCGGGGGAGCTTTCTTT. Translation: CASWVRDSGGAFF.